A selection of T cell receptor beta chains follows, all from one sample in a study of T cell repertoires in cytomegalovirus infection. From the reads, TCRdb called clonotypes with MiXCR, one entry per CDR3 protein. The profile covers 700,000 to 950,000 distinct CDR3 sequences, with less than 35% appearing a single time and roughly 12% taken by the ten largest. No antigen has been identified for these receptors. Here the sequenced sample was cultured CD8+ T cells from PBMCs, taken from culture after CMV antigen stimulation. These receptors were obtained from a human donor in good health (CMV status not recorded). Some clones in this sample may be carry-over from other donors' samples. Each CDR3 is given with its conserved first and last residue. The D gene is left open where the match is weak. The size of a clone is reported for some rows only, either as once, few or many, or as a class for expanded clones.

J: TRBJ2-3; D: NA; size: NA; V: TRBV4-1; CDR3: CASSQDLKGDTQYF; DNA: TGCGCCAGCAGCCAAGACCTAAAAGGAGATACGCAGTATTTT
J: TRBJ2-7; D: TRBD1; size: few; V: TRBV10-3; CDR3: CAISDLTGSSYEQYF; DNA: TGTGCCATCAGTGATCTGACAGGGAGCTCCTACGAGCAGTACTTC
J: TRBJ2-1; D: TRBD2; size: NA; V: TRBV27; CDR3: CASSWGAGGEQFF; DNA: TGTGCCAGCAGTTGGGGCGCCGGGGGGGAGCAGTTCTTC
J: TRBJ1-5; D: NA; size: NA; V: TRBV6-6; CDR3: CATTEGRQPQHF; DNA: TGTGCCACCACGGAGGGAAGGCAGCCCCAGCATTTT
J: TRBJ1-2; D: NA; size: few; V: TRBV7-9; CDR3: CASAAGQPAKYGYTF; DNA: TGTGCCAGCGCAGCAGGACAGCCGGCGAAGTATGGCTACACCTTC
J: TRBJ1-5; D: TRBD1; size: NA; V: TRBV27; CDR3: CASSSDRGIQPQHF; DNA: TGTGCCAGCAGCTCAGACAGGGGAATCCAGCCCCAGCATTTT
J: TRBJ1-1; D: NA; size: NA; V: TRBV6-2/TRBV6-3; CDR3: CASSYDDGHPNTEAFF; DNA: TGTGCCAGCAGTTACGATGACGGACATCCGAACACTGAAGCTTTCTTT
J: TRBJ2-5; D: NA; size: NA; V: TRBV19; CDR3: CASTGPGGLPQETQYF; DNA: TGTGCCAGCACCGGTCCCGGGGGACTCCCGCAAGAGACCCAGTACTTC
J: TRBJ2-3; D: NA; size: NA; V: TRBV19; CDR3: CASSPGTRPYTDTQYF; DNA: TGTGCCAGTAGTCCAGGGACACGTCCCTACACAGATACGCAGTATTTT
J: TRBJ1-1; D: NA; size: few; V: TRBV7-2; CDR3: CASSPRSYQNTEAFF; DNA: TGTGCCAGCAGCCCCAGATCGTACCAGAACACTGAAGCTTTCTTT
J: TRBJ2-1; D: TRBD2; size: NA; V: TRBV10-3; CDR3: CAISVSGLAGPEQFF; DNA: TGTGCCATCAGTGTTTCGGGACTAGCGGGACCCGAGCAGTTCTTC
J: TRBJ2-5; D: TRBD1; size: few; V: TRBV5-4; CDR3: CASSLPGQIQETQYF; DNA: TGTGCCAGCAGCTTACCGGGACAGATACAAGAGACCCAGTACTTC
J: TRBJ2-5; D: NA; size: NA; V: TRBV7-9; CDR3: CASSQQALKETQYF; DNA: TGTGCCAGCAGCCAGCAGGCGTTAAAAGAGACCCAGTACTTC
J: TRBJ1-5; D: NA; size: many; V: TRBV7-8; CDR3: CASSLQGPRGNQPQHF; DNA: TGTGCCAGCAGCTTACAGGGTCCGAGGGGCAATCAGCCCCAGCATTTT
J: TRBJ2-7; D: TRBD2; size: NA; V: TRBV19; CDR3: CASSAGGTYEQYF; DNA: TGTGCCAGTAGCGCGGGGGGGACCTACGAGCAGTACTTC
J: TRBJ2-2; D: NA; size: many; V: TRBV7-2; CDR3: CASSYKGPSYRATGELFF; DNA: TGTGCCAGCAGCTATAAGGGCCCCTCCTACAGGGCCACCGGGGAGCTGTTTTTT
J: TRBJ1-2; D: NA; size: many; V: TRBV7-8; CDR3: CASSLGQGKGYTF; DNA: TGTGCCAGCAGCTTAGGCCAGGGGAAAGGCTACACCTTC
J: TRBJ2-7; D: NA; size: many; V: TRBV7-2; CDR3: CASSFGRILPYEQYF; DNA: TGTGCCAGCAGCTTCGGACGGATCCTTCCCTACGAGCAGTACTTC
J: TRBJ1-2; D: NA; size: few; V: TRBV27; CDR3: CASSPGNRYGYTF; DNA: TGTGCCAGCAGTCCCGGGAACCGCTATGGCTACACCTTC
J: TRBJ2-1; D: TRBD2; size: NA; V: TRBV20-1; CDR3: CSAWAGTSGGVYNEQFF; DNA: TGCAGTGCTTGGGCCGGGACTAGCGGGGGGGTGTATAATGAGCAGTTCTTC
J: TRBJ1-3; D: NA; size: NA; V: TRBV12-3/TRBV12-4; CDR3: CASSDSGNTIYF; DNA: TGTGCCAGCAGCGACTCTGGAAACACCATATATTTT
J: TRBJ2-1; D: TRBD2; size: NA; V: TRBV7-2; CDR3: CASSTPPAGDEQFF; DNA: TGTGCCAGCAGCACCCCCCCGGCGGGGGACGAGCAGTTCTTC
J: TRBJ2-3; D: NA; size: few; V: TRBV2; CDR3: CASMASTDTQYF; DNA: TGTGCCAGCATGGCTAGCACAGATACGCAGTATTTT
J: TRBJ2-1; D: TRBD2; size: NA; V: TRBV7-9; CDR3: CASLGPGGPTSSYNEQFF; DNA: TGTGCCTCGCTCGGTCCGGGGGGGCCGACCAGCTCCTACAATGAGCAGTTCTTC
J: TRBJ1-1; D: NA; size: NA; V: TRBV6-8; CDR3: CASSYVFSRIEAFF; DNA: TGTGCCAGCAGTTACGTTTTTAGTCGGATTGAAGCTTTCTTT
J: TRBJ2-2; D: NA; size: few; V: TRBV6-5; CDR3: CASSYLGLGGELFF; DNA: TGTGCCAGCAGTTATTTGGGATTGGGCGGGGAGCTGTTTTTT
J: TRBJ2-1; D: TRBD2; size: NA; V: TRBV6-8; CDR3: CASSYSGGTAHQNEQFF; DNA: TGTGCCAGCAGTTACTCGGGAGGGACCGCCCACCAAAATGAGCAGTTCTTC
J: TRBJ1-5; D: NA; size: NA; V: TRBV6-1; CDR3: CASLDRYQPQHF; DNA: TGTGCCAGCTTGGACCGATATCAGCCCCAGCATTTT
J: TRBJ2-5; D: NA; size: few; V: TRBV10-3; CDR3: CAISEERGAQETQYF; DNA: TGTGCCATCAGTGAGGAACGGGGAGCTCAAGAGACCCAGTACTTC
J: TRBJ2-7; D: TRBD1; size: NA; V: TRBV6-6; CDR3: CASSYSRDSSYEQYF; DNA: TGTGCCAGCAGTTACTCCCGGGACAGTTCCTACGAGCAGTACTTC
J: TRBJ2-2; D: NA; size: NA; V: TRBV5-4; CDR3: CASSSVTGELFF; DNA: TGTGCCAGCAGCTCGGTTACCGGGGAGCTGTTTTTT